These T cell receptor beta chains were read from a single sample in a study of blood T cell repertoires in COVID-19. The method was immunoSEQ multiplex PCR; TCRdb's version includes in-frame clones alone and lacks a portion of them. Of about 480,000 clones in the sample, approximately 90% were seen once. The sequencing input was PBMCs or T cells enriched from blood (not recorded which). The source of these receptors is a woman aged 40-49 years who had recovered from COVID-19. Both conserved end residues are part of each CDR3. The D gene is left open where the match is weak. The listing skips clone size in some rows; elsewhere it reads once, few, many or a size class.

>NA|TRBV29-1|TRBJ2-7|TRBD2
CSVGGRGSGYEQYF
TGCAGCGTTGGCGGGAGAGGATCAGGTTACGAGCAGTACTTC
>NA|TRBV10-3|TRBJ1-6|NA
CAIRSSYNSPLHF
TGTGCCATCAGGAGCTCCTATAATTCACCCCTCCACTTT
>once|TRBV14|TRBJ2-1|TRBD2
CASSQGFPAGPSMSGQFF
TGTGCCAGCAGCCAAGGGTTCCCAGCGGGACCCTCAATGAGCGGGCAGTTCTTC
>NA|TRBV7-9|TRBJ2-1|TRBD2
CASSTPKGSGSTYNEQFF
TGTGCCAGCAGCACCCCCAAGGGGAGCGGGAGCACCTACAATGAGCAGTTCTTC
>NA|TRBV24-1|TRBJ2-5|NA
CATSRLGQETQYF
TGTGCCACCAGCCGACTAGGTCAAGAGACCCAGTACTTC
>NA|TRBV5-1|TRBJ2-1|TRBD2
CASSLSIHPGGSNEQFF
TGCGCCAGCAGCTTGAGCATCCACCCCGGCGGGAGCAATGAGCAGTTCTTC
>few|TRBV7-2|TRBJ1-1|NA
CASSPNTGPGEAFF
TGTGCCAGCAGCCCGAATACAGGGCCGGGTGAAGCTTTCTTT
>few|TRBV12-3/TRBV12-4|TRBJ1-1|NA
CASSHLGRAAF
TGTGCCAGCAGCCACTTAGGCAGGGCAGCGTTT
>NA|TRBV3-1/TRBV3-2|TRBJ2-7|NA
CASSQDIGRGFRQYF
TGTGCCAGCAGCCAAGATATAGGCAGGGGTTTTAGGCAGTACTTC
>NA|TRBV5-6|TRBJ1-5|NA
CASSFGISLNQPQHF
TGTGCCAGCAGCTTCGGGATATCCCTAAATCAGCCCCAGCATTTT
>NA|TRBV18|TRBJ2-1|TRBD2
CASSPDSGSYNEQFF
TGTGCCAGCTCACCAGATAGCGGGAGCTACAATGAGCAGTTCTTC
>NA|TRBV18|TRBJ2-3|NA
CASSPPGRTDTQYF
TGTGCCAGCTCACCCCCAGGTCGCACAGATACGCAGTATTTT
>NA|TRBV5-4|TRBJ2-1|TRBD2
CASSLGSGREQFF
TGTGCCAGCAGCTTGGGTAGCGGGAGGGAGCAGTTCTTC
>few|TRBV7-2|TRBJ1-2|NA
CASSYGSEGGGYTF
TGTGCCAGCAGCTACGGATCTGAGGGAGGTGGCTACACCTTC
>NA|TRBV7-9|TRBJ2-1|NA
CASSQVVLSSYNEQFF
TGTGCCAGCAGTCAAGTCGTCCTGAGCTCCTACAATGAGCAGTTCTTC
>once|TRBV27|TRBJ2-2|NA
CASSLNRDGELFF
TGTGCCAGCAGTTTAAACAGAGACGGGGAGCTGTTTTTT
>NA|TRBV2|TRBJ1-2|TRBD1
CASSEDRVYYGYTF
TGTGCCAGCAGTGAGGACAGGGTTTACTATGGCTACACCTTC
>NA|TRBV2|TRBJ2-3|TRBD2
CASNVAGATDTQYF
TGTGCCAGCAATGTCGCGGGAGCTACAGATACGCAGTATTTT
>NA|TRBV5-1|TRBJ1-2|TRBD1
CASRGTGWNYGYTF
TGCGCCAGCAGGGGGACAGGGTGGAACTATGGCTACACCTTC
>NA|TRBV7-9|TRBJ2-3|TRBD1
CASSLGTGASTDTQYF
TGTGCCAGCAGCTTAGGGACAGGGGCTAGCACAGATACGCAGTATTTT
>NA|TRBV7-6|TRBJ1-1|NA
CASSLTTGDEAFF
TGTGCCAGCAGCTTAACGACAGGAGATGAAGCTTTCTTT
>NA|TRBV13|TRBJ1-1|TRBD1
CASRRGTGGTEAFF
TGTGCCAGCAGGAGGGGGACAGGGGGCACTGAAGCTTTCTTT
>once|TRBV3-1/TRBV3-2|TRBJ1-1|NA
CASSQGGRANTEAFF
TGTGCCAGCAGCCAAGGGGGCAGGGCGAACACTGAAGCTTTCTTT
>NA|TRBV7-8|TRBJ2-3|NA
CASSFPRLGSTDTQYF
TGTGCCAGCAGCTTTCCTAGACTAGGGAGCACAGATACGCAGTATTTT
>NA|TRBV25-1|TRBJ1-2|TRBD1
CASSKTGSLNGYTF
TGTGCCAGCAGTAAGACAGGGAGTTTAAATGGCTACACCTTC
>NA|TRBV18|TRBJ2-4|NA
CASSPLGILAKNIQYF
TGTGCCAGCTCACCCCTCGGGATACTAGCCAAAAACATTCAGTACTTC
>NA|TRBV19|TRBJ2-5|TRBD2
CASSRGGAGAEETQYF
TGTGCCAGTTCCCGGGGGGGAGCGGGGGCGGAAGAGACCCAGTACTTC
>once|TRBV6-2/TRBV6-3|TRBJ2-1|NA
CASSDRLGGRNNEQFF
TGTGCCAGCAGTGACCGACTAGGTGGCCGGAACAATGAGCAGTTCTTC
>NA|TRBV5-6|TRBJ2-1|TRBD2
CASSLGAGGGNEQFF
TGTGCCAGCAGCCTGGGGGCGGGAGGGGGCAATGAGCAGTTCTTC
>NA|TRBV7-2|TRBJ1-4|NA
CASSLAGPNEEKLFF
TGTGCCAGCAGCTTAGCGGGGCCGAACGAGGAAAAACTGTTTTTT
>NA|TRBV6-1|TRBJ2-3|NA
CASSDDMRERDTQYF
TGTGCCAGCAGTGACGACATGAGGGAAAGAGATACGCAGTATTTT
>NA|TRBV23-1|TRBJ2-7|NA
CASSQSAGAYEQYF
TGCGCCAGCAGTCAATCCGCAGGGGCCTACGAGCAGTACTTC
>NA|TRBV11-2|TRBJ2-3|TRBD2
CASSPGGGTDTQYF
TGTGCCAGCAGCCCCGGGGGGGGCACAGATACGCAGTATTTT
>NA|TRBV5-4|TRBJ2-6|NA
CASSLMTAVVPGANVLTF
TGTGCCAGCAGCTTGATGACGGCGGTGGTCCCTGGGGCCAACGTCCTGACTTTC
>NA|TRBV14|TRBJ1-6|TRBD1
CASSQRTGNSPLHF
TGTGCCAGCAGCCAGCGGACAGGGAATTCACCCCTCCACTTT
>once|TRBV6-5|TRBJ1-1|NA
CASSRRQFMNTEAFF
TGTGCCAGCAGTCGCCGACAGTTCATGAACACTGAAGCTTTCTTT
>NA|TRBV6-5|TRBJ2-7|TRBD2
CASSLGTTPTYEQYF
TGTGCCAGCAGCTTGGGGACTACCCCCACGTACGAGCAGTACTTC
>once|TRBV29-1|TRBJ1-1|NA
CSVQLRGNTEAFF
TGCAGCGTTCAACTCAGAGGGAACACTGAAGCTTTCTTT
>NA|TRBV9|TRBJ2-1|TRBD2
CASSVDGRLAAYNEQFF
TGTGCCAGCAGCGTAGATGGTAGACTAGCCGCGTACAATGAGCAGTTCTTC
>NA|TRBV7-8|TRBJ1-4|TRBD1
CASATGQLNANEKLFF
TGTGCCAGCGCAACGGGACAGCTGAATGCTAATGAAAAACTGTTTTTT
>once|TRBV10-3|TRBJ2-5|TRBD1
CAISTPGQGAETQYF
TGTGCCATCAGTACTCCGGGACAGGGGGCAGAGACCCAGTACTTC
>NA|TRBV3-1/TRBV3-2|TRBJ2-7|NA
CASSQFMGFQGHYEQYF
TGTGCCAGCAGCCAATTTATGGGGTTCCAGGGGCACTACGAGCAGTACTTC
>NA|TRBV5-4|TRBJ1-2|NA
CASSLGSEGVYGYTF
TGTGCCAGCAGCTTGGGCTCTGAAGGGGTCTACGGCTACACCTTC
>NA|TRBV5-4|TRBJ2-3|NA
CASSLVRVDTQYF
TGTGCCAGCAGCTTAGTCCGGGTAGATACGCAGTATTTT
>NA|TRBV10-3|TRBJ2-7|NA
CAISAGAGTSNEQYF
TGTGCCATCAGTGCTGGCGCGGGAACATCGAACGAGCAGTACTTC
>NA|TRBV4-3|TRBJ1-5|NA
CASSQSTGNNQPQHF
TGCGCCAGCAGCCAATCAACAGGGAACAATCAGCCCCAGCATTTT
>NA|TRBV29-1|TRBJ1-5|NA
CSVGQYSNQPQHF
TGCAGCGTTGGACAGTATAGCAATCAGCCCCAGCATTTT
>once|TRBV9|TRBJ2-1|TRBD1
CASSAGTGSNEQFF
TGTGCCAGCAGCGCCGGGACAGGGTCTAATGAGCAGTTCTTC
>NA|TRBV6-5|TRBJ2-5|NA
CASSFTGTQETQYF
TGTGCCAGCAGTTTTACAGGGACCCAAGAGACCCAGTACTTC
>NA|TRBV19|TRBJ2-1|TRBD2
CASSIGVAGDGEQFF
TGTGCCAGTAGTATAGGGGTAGCGGGAGACGGTGAGCAGTTCTTC
>NA|TRBV5-1|TRBJ2-1|TRBD2
CASSLDASGYNEQFF
TGCGCCAGCAGCTTGGACGCTAGCGGGTACAATGAGCAGTTCTTC
>NA|TRBV5-8|TRBJ1-2|TRBD1
CASSVVGQGHYGYTF
TGTGCCAGCAGCGTTGTGGGACAGGGGCACTATGGCTACACCTTC
>once|TRBV7-9|TRBJ2-1|TRBD2
CASSFIRVAGVNEQFF
TGTGCCAGCAGCTTCATTCGGGTAGCGGGGGTGAATGAGCAGTTCTTC
>NA|TRBV5-6|TRBJ1-1|NA
CASSLLNTEAFF
TGTGCCAGCAGCTTGTTAAACACTGAAGCTTTCTTT